Listed below are T cell receptor beta chains from one sample, sequenced in a study of T cell changes during pregnancy in multiple sclerosis. The repertoire was sequenced with immunoSEQ multiplex PCR; TCRdb's copy has only in-frame clones and lacks some. The repertoire has some 25,000 clones, around 90% of them found once; the top ten carry 0.65% to 0.85%. The specimen comprised CD4+ T cells from peripheral blood mononuclear cells, sampled in the first trimester of pregnancy. These receptors were obtained from a female donor in good health, enrolled as a control in a pregnancy study. Both conserved end residues are part of each CDR3. D genes are given only for firm matches. Not every row has a clone size; where given, it reads once, few, many or a size class.

v_call	j_call	d_call	clone_size	cdr3_length	cdr3_aa	cdr3_nt
TRBV19	TRBJ1-5	.	.	17	CASSSPRVRTSNQPQHF	TGTGCCAGTAGCTCCCCCCGGGTCAGAACTAGCAATCAGCCCCAGCATTTT
TRBV5-1	TRBJ2-3	TRBD2	.	16	CASSLGLAGRTDTQYF	TGCGCCAGCAGCTTGGGACTAGCGGGACGCACAGATACGCAGTATTTT
TRBV28	TRBJ1-5	.	.	16	CASSLPGRDSNQPQHF	TGTGCCAGCAGTTTACCTGGACGGGATAGCAATCAGCCCCAGCATTTT
TRBV6-1	TRBJ1-2	TRBD1	.	17	CASSERTGFYTGYGYTF	TGTGCCAGCAGTGAAAGGACAGGGTTTTATACTGGCTATGGCTACACCTTC
TRBV2	TRBJ1-1	TRBD1	.	13	CASSVGQGGEAFF	TGTGCCAGCAGTGTCGGGCAGGGGGGTGAAGCTTTCTTT
TRBV28	TRBJ1-5	.	.	17	CASERPSGQLGNQPQHF	TGTGCCAGCGAACGCCCCTCTGGACAGCTGGGGAATCAGCCCCAGCATTTT
TRBV19	TRBJ2-2	.	.	16	CASSIGGSTNTGELFF	TGTGCCAGTAGTATCGGCGGCAGCACAAACACCGGGGAGCTGTTTTTT
TRBV30	TRBJ2-5	TRBD2	.	16	CAWSLGLAGVAETQYF	TGTGCCTGGAGCTTGGGTCTCGCGGGGGTTGCAGAGACCCAGTACTTC
TRBV18	TRBJ1-1	.	few	14	CASSPVTGNTEAFF	TGTGCCAGCTCACCGGTGACAGGGAACACTGAAGCTTTCTTT
TRBV6-1	TRBJ2-7	.	once	14	CASSAVGGRGEQYF	TGTGCCAGCAGTGCCGTTGGGGGCCGAGGAGAGCAGTACTTC
TRBV27	TRBJ1-2	TRBD1	.	16	CASTHSWNGDRGGYTF	TGTGCCAGCACCCACTCCTGGAACGGAGACAGGGGAGGCTACACCTTC
TRBV10-3	TRBJ2-1	.	once	16	CAISASTGINGNEQFF	TGTGCCATCAGTGCTTCTACCGGGATAAACGGAAATGAGCAGTTCTTC
TRBV13	TRBJ2-5	TRBD2	.	15	CASSPPLAGEETQYF	TGTGCCAGCAGCCCCCCCCTAGCGGGAGAAGAGACCCAGTACTTC
TRBV6-4	TRBJ2-1	.	.	19	CASRDGQGDTSGYHNEQFF	TGTGCCAGCAGGGATGGACAGGGGGATACTAGCGGGTATCACAATGAGCAGTTCTTC
TRBV10-2	TRBJ1-2	.	.	14	CASSGGGLDYGYTF	TGCGCCAGCAGTGGCGGGGGTTTGGACTATGGCTACACCTTC
TRBV28	TRBJ2-2	TRBD2	.	17	CASSLMASGRNTGELFF	TGTGCCAGCAGTTTAATGGCTAGCGGGAGGAACACCGGGGAGCTGTTTTTT
TRBV7-9	TRBJ1-4	.	.	16	CASSPWADSSNEKLFF	TGTGCCAGCAGCCCCTGGGCGGACAGCTCTAATGAAAAACTGTTTTTT
TRBV6-1	TRBJ1-1	TRBD1	few	15	CASRGRTGWDTEAFF	TGTGCCAGCAGGGGTAGGACAGGGTGGGACACTGAAGCTTTCTTT
TRBV19	TRBJ1-1	TRBD1	.	17	CASSGRTGGTRNTEAFF	TGTGCCAGTAGCGGTCGGACAGGGGGGACGAGGAACACTGAAGCTTTCTTT
TRBV4-1	TRBJ2-3	.	.	15	CASSQTSSPAGTQYF	TGCGCCAGCAGCCAGACTAGTAGCCCAGCGGGTACGCAGTATTTT
TRBV30	TRBJ2-4	TRBD1	.	14	CAWATGGLGNIQYF	TGTGCCTGGGCGACAGGGGGCTTAGGGAACATTCAGTACTTC
TRBV19	TRBJ2-6	.	.	15	CASKTGSSGANVLTF	TGTGCCAGCAAGACCGGGTCTTCTGGGGCCAACGTCCTGACTTTC
TRBV30	TRBJ2-7	TRBD1	.	15	CAWSIPGTGGYEQYF	TGTGCCTGGAGTATTCCCGGGACAGGGGGCTACGAGCAGTACTTC
TRBV28	TRBJ1-2	.	.	17	CASSPRGLPSSDYGYTF	TGTGCCAGCAGTCCCAGAGGGTTACCCAGCAGCGACTATGGCTACACCTTC
TRBV7-2	TRBJ2-5	.	.	13	CASSPRGWETQYF	TGTGCCAGCAGCCCTCGCGGGTGGGAGACCCAGTACTTC
TRBV29-1	TRBJ2-3	TRBD2	.	14	CSATGGSGADTQYF	TGCAGCGCCACGGGGGGGAGTGGGGCAGATACGCAGTATTTT
TRBV7-8	TRBJ2-7	TRBD1	.	15	CASSLVGQGYYEQYF	TGTGCCAGCAGCTTAGTGGGACAGGGATACTACGAGCAGTACTTC
TRBV5-4	TRBJ2-5	.	.	14	CASSTQGSRETQYF	TGTGCCAGCAGCACGCAGGGGTCCCGAGAGACCCAGTACTTC
TRBV2	TRBJ2-3	.	.	13	CASSVEGADTQYF	TGTGCCAGCAGTGTTGAGGGGGCAGATACGCAGTATTTT
TRBV19	TRBJ2-7	.	.	13	CASLKPSSYEQYF	TGTGCCAGTCTAAAGCCGAGCTCCTACGAGCAGTACTTC
TRBV7-8	TRBJ2-7	.	.	15	CASSGRLGLLYEQYF	TGTGCCAGCAGTGGCCGCCTGGGACTTCTCTACGAGCAGTACTTC
TRBV6-5	TRBJ1-6	.	few	15	CASSSKDSFNSPLHF	TGTGCCAGCAGTTCCAAGGACAGCTTCAATTCACCCCTCCACTTT
TRBV9	TRBJ2-3	TRBD2	.	15	CASSASGRATDTQYF	TGTGCCAGCAGCGCCAGCGGGAGGGCCACAGATACGCAGTATTTT
TRBV7-8	TRBJ1-2	TRBD1	.	15	CASSTLTGSGYGYTF	TGTGCCAGCAGCACTCTGACAGGGTCCGGCTATGGCTACACCTTC
TRBV5-1	TRBJ2-1	TRBD1	once	15	CASSLGPGTGNEQFF	TGCGCCAGCAGCTTGGGTCCAGGGACAGGTAATGAGCAGTTCTTC
TRBV28	TRBJ1-2	TRBD1	.	14	CASSDGQGEYGYTF	TGTGCCAGCAGTGACGGACAGGGAGAATATGGCTACACCTTC
TRBV19	TRBJ2-2	.	.	16	CASSLRKRTNTGELFF	TGTGCCAGTAGTCTGAGGAAGAGGACGAACACCGGGGAGCTGTTTTTT
TRBV7-7	TRBJ2-3	TRBD2	.	15	CASSRNSGGLDTQYF	TGTGCTAGCAGCCGGAATAGCGGGGGATTAGATACGCAGTATTTT
TRBV9	TRBJ1-2	.	few	13	CASSVTGSGGYTF	TGTGCCAGCAGCGTTACGGGGAGCGGAGGCTACACCTTC
TRBV5-6	TRBJ1-2	TRBD1	.	16	CASSVKMGQLGYGYTF	TGTGCCAGCAGCGTGAAAATGGGACAGCTGGGGTATGGCTACACCTTC
TRBV19	TRBJ2-7	.	.	13	CASSLVRYHEQYF	TGTGCCAGTAGTCTGGTCAGGTACCACGAGCAGTACTTC
TRBV10-3	TRBJ2-3	.	.	15	CAISDPSGVGDTQYF	TGTGCCATCAGTGACCCCTCGGGGGTCGGAGATACGCAGTATTTT
TRBV19	TRBJ1-6	.	few	14	CASSHIRDSSPLHF	TGTGCCAGTAGTCATATCAGGGATAGTTCACCCCTCCACTTT
TRBV21-1	TRBJ1-5	.	.	15	CASSKEGPKSKPQHF	TGTGCCAGCAGCAAAGAGGGGCCGAAAAGCAAGCCCCAGCATTTT
TRBV5-6	TRBJ2-1	TRBD2	.	15	CASRLAGGSYNEQFF	TGTGCCAGCAGGTTAGCGGGGGGCTCCTACAATGAGCAGTTCTTC
TRBV15	TRBJ1-5	.	.	15	CATSGGGGGNQPQHF	TGTGCCACCAGCGGAGGGGGGGGAGGCAATCAGCCCCAGCATTTT
TRBV5-1	TRBJ2-1	.	.	14	CASSFASSYNEQFF	TGCGCCAGCAGCTTCGCGAGCTCCTACAATGAGCAGTTCTTC
TRBV19	TRBJ2-1	TRBD2	.	15	CASSMGGTSGSRRFF	TGTGCCAGTAGTATGGGAGGGACTAGCGGGAGTCGTAGGTTCTTC
TRBV6-6	TRBJ2-1	.	.	16	CASSSRRGSSYNEQFF	TGTGCCAGCAGTTCACGACGGGGTAGCTCCTACAATGAGCAGTTCTTC
TRBV5-1	TRBJ2-7	TRBD2	.	15	CASSLLVAGGGEQYF	TGCGCCAGCAGCTTGTTAGTAGCCGGGGGAGGGGAGCAGTACTTC